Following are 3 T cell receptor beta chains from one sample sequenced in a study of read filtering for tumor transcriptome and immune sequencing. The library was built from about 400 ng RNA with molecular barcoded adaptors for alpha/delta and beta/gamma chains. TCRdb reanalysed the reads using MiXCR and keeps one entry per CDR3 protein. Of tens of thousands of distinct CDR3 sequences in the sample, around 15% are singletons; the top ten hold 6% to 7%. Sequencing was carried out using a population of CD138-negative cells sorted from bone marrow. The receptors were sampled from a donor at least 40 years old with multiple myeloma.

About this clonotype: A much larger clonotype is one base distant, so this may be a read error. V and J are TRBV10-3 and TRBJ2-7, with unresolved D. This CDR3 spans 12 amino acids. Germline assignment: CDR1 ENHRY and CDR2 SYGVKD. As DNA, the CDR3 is TGTGCCACCGGAGTCCTTTCCTGCGAGCAGTACTTC. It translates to CATGVLSCEQYF.

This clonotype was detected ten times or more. CDR3 sequence reads: CASSPGTAEAFF. DNA of the CDR3: TGTGCCAGTAGTCCAGGAACAGCAGAAGCTTTCTTT. The rearrangement links TRBV19 to TRBJ1-1; D not resolved. Germline V gives CDR1 LNHDA, CDR2 SQIVND (reference sequence). The CDR3 extends over 12 amino acids. Trimming pared 5 bases from V and 8 bases from J, leaving 12 bases between. The full variable domain, completed using reference TRBV19 and TRBJ1-1, is DGGITQSPKYLFRKEGQNVTLSCEQNLNHDAMYWYRQDPGQGLRLIYYSQIVNDFQKGDIAEGYSVSREKKESFPLTVTSAQKNPTAFYLCASSPGTAEAFFGQGTRLTVV.

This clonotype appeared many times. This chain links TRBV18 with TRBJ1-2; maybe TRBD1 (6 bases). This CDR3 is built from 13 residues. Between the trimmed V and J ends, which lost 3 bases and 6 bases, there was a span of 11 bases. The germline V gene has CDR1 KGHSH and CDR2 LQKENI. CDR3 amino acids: CASSPPGEDGYTF. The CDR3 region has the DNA TGTGCCAGCTCACCGCCAGGGGAGGATGGCTACACCTTC.